The entry that follows covers one TCR beta chain sequence. Its antigen is currently unknown. Produced via immunoSEQ multiplex PCR; TCRdb's table is partial and in-frame only. Of approximately 150,000 clones listed, 90% to 95% are singletons. The germline V gene has CDR1 LGHDT and CDR2 YNNKEL (reference sequence). The CDR3 extends over 15 amino acids. The V end was cut by 4 bases, the J end by 3 bases, with 10 bases between. The record originates from a study of T cell responses to AZD1222 COVID-19 vaccine. Broader study findings: Spike-specific TCR repertoires showed rising breadth and depth after two AZD1222 doses. Spike-wide coverage was observed for vaccine-associated CD4 TCRs, with dominant responses at 160-218 and 743-854. Donor demographics were predominantly white British with a female majority; clonal diversity may be underestimated.

This specimen was peripheral blood, taken on day 0 of AZD1222 vaccination. The V gene is TRBV3-1 (or the pseudogene TRBV3-2), the J gene TRBJ2-6; weak D call: TRBD1 (5 bases). This TCR was sampled from an adult in good health. The chain's CDR3 is CASSPRVRGANVLTF. DNA for the CDR3: TGTGCCAGCAGCCCCAGGGTTCGTGGGGCCAACGTCCTGACTTTC.